This TCR beta chain derives from a study of blood T cell repertoires in COVID-19 (dated by TCRdb to the early 2020s). For context, the study as a whole: Samples covering the acute and convalescent phases of COVID-19 were provided by collaborators in the United States, Italy and Spain. The prospective study material was composed of cDNA or gDNA derived from T cells, B-cell-depleted T cells, or PBMCs. Deeply sampled blood TCRbeta repertoires from subjects exposed to, actively infected with, or recovered from COVID-19 were included in the dataset. The repertoires were released in a freely available public database meant as a resource for research on the immune response to SARS-CoV-2. The samples were drawn from two sources: the first 160 participants of the ongoing ImmuneRACE study, and about 1,300 subjects contributed by 6 global collaborators. The sample metadata nearly always contained a de-identified subject ID, COVID-19 status, age in years and sex. Where available, HLA class I and class II types were taken from metadata supplied by the sample provider and were not determined by assay-based typing. The paper as a whole reports these results and caveats: The amount of clinical and demographic metadata varied by source and participant and was provided uncurated.

TCRbeta CDR3 regions were amplified from genomic DNA using the immunoSEQ Assay, a bias-controlled multiplex PCR. As for how the authors treated the data: Within the assay, amplification of reference gene primers was used to estimate how many nucleated cells each sample contained. Sequence reads were collapsed and filtered to measure the absolute abundance of every unique TCRbeta CDR3 rearrangement. Productive Simpson clonality was computed per sample as the square root of Simpson's diversity index over productive rearrangements. TCRdb stores this immuneACCESS table with in-frame sequences only. Part of the clones is absent; in the studies checked, under half of the shortfall reflects unresolved V genes, and no reason is known for the rest. V and J calls plus clone size are reproduced from that table; the DNA served to infer D and trimming. This sample gives around 150,000 clones in total; over 60% of them show up just once. The ten biggest clones cover approximately 4.5% of the sample.

The germline V gene (reference sequence) yields LNHNV for CDR1 and YYDKDF for CDR2. The CDR3 goes from the cysteine to the phenylalanine over 14 residues. This entry keeps only the CDR3 DNA: 42 bases, framed from base 1. The V end loses 5 bases and the J end loses 4 bases, and a stretch of 12 bases separates them. Collaborating institutions collected whole blood in K2EDTA tubes following their own protocols. Collaborator samples were shipped for TCRbeta analysis as frozen whole blood, isolated PBMCs, or DNA extracted from either sample type. Comments on this clone: It has no known antigen specificity. No qualities accompany the bases; no much larger clone lies one base away.

The material sequenced was peripheral blood. In this chain, TRBV15 is recombined with TRBJ1-5, with a tentative D gene TRBD1 over 6 matching bases. This TCR was recovered from a woman over 75 with active or convalescent COVID-19. In nucleotide form, the sequence is TGTGCCACCAGCGGACAGAGGGTTAATCAGCCCCAGCATTTT. This codes for CATSGQRVNQPQHF.